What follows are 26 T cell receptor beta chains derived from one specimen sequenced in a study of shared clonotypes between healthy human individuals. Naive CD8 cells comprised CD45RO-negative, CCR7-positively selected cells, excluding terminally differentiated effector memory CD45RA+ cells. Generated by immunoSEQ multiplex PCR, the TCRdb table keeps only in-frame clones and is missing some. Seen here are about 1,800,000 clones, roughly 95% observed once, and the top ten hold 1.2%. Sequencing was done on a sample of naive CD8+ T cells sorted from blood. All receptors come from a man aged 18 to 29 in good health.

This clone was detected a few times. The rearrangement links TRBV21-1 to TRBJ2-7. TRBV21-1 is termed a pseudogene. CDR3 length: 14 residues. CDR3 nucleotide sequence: TGTGCCAGCAGCAAACAAGGGCACGGCTACGAGCAGTACTTC. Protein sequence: CASSKQGHGYEQYF.

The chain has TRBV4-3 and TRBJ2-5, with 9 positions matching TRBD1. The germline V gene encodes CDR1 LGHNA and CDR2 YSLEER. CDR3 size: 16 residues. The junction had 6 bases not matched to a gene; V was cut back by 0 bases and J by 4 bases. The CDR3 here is CASSQDVDRGVETQYF. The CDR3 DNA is TGCGCCAGCAGCCAAGACGTGGACAGGGGAGTAGAGACCCAGTACTTC.

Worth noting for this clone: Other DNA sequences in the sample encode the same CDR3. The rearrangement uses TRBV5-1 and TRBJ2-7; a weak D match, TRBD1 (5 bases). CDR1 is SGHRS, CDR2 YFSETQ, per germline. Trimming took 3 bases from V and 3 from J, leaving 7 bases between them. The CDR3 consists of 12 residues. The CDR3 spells CASSSDIYEQYF. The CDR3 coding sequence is TGCGCCAGCAGCTCGGACATCTACGAGCAGTACTTC.

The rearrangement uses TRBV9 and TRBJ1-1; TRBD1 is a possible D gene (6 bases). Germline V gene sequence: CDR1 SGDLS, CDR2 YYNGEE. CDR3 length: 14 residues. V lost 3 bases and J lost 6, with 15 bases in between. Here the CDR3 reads CASSARGGTPEAFF. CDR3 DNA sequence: TGTGCCAGCAGCGCCCGAGGGGGGACACCTGAAGCTTTCTTT.

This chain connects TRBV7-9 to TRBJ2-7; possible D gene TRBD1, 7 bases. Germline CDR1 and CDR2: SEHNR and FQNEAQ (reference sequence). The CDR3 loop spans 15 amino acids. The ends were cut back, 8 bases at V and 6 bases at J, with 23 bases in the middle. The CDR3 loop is CASGRSGGEVIEQYF. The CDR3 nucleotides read TGTGCCAGCGGGAGGTCAGGGGGAGAAGTTATCGAGCAGTACTTC.

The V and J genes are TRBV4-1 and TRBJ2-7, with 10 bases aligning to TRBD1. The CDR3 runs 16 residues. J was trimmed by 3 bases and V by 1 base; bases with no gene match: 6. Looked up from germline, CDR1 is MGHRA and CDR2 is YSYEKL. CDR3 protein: CASSQAAGTGDYEQYF. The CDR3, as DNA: TGCGCCAGCAGCCAAGCCGCCGGGACAGGGGACTACGAGCAGTACTTC.

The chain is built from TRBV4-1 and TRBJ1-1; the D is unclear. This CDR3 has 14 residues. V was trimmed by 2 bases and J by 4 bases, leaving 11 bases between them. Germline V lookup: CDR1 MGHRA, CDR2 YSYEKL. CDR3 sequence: CASSQYLGFTEAFF. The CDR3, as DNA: TGCGCCAGCAGCCAATATTTAGGGTTCACTGAAGCTTTCTTT.

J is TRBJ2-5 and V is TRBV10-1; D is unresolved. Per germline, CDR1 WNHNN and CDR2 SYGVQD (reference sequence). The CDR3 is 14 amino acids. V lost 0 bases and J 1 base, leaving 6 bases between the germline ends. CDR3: CASSESGTQETQYF. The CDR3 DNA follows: TGCGCCAGCAGTGAGTCGGGCACCCAAGAGACCCAGTACTTC.

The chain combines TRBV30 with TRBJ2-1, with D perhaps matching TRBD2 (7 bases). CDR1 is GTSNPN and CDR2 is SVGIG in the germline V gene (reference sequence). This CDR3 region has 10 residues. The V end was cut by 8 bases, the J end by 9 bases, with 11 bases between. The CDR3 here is CATGGPEQFF. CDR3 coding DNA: TGTGCCACCGGGGGGCCTGAGCAGTTCTTC.

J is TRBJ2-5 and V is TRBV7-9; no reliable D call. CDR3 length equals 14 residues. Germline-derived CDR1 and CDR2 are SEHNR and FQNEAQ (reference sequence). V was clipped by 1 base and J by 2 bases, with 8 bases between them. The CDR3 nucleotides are TGTGCCAGCAGCTTAGAGGTCCGTCAAGAGACCCAGTACTTC. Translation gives CASSLEVRQETQYF.

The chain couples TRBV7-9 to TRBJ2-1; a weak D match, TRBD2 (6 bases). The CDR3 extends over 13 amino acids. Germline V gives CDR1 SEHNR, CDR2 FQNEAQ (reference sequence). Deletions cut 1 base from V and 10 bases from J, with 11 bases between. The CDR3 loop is CASSLVDAGEQFF. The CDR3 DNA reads TGTGCCAGCAGCTTAGTCGATGCGGGGGAGCAGTTCTTC.

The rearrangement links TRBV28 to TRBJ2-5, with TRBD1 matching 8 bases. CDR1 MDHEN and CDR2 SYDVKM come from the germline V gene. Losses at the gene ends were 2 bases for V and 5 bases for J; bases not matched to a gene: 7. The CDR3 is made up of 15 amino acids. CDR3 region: CASSLRTGSGETQYF. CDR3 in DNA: TGTGCCAGCAGTTTAAGGACAGGGTCGGGGGAGACCCAGTACTTC.

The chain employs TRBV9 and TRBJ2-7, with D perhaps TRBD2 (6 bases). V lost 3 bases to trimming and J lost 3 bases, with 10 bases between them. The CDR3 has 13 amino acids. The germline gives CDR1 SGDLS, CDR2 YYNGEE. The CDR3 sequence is CASSAPGLYEQYF. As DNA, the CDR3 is TGTGCCAGCAGCGCACCGGGACTCTACGAGCAGTACTTC.

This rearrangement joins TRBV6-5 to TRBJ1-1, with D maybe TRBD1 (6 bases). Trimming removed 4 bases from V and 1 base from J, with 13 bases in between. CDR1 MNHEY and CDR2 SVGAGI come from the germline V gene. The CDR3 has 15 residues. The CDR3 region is CASSSLDRSNTEAFF. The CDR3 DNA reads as TGTGCCAGCAGTTCACTGGACAGATCGAACACTGAAGCTTTCTTT.

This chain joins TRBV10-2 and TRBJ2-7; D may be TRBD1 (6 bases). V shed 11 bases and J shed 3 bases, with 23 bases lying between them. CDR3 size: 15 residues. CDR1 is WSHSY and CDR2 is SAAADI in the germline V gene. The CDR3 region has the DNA TGCGCCCTCGGGCAGGGGTTTCCGGGAAACTACGAGCAGTACTTC. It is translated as CALGQGFPGNYEQYF.

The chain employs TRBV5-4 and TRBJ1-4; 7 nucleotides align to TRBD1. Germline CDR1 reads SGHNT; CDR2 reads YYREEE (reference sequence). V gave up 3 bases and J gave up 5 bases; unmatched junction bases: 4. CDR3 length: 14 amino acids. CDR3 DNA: TGTGCCAGCAGCTCCCCAGGGGGGAATGAAAAACTGTTTTTT. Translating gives CASSSPGGNEKLFF.

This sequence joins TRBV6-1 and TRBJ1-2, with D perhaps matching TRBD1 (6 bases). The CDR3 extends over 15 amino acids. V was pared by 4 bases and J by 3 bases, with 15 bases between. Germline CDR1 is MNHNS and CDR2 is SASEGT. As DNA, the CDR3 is TGTGCCAGCAGTGCTGTGGGGGGCGGCTACTATGGCTACACCTTC. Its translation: CASSAVGGGYYGYTF.

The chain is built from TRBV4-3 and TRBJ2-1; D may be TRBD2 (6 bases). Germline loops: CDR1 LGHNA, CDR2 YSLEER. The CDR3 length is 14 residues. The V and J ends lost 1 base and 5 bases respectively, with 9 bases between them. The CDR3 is CASSQGGEHNEQFF. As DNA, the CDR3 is TGCGCCAGCAGCCAAGGGGGGGAGCACAATGAGCAGTTCTTC.

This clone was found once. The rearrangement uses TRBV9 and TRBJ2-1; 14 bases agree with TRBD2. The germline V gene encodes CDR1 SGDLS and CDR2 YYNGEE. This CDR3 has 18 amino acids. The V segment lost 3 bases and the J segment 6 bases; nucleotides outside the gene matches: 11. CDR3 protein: CASSDGTSGGVVGNEQFF. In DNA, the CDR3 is TGTGCCAGCAGCGACGGGACTAGCGGGGGCGTTGTCGGCAATGAGCAGTTCTTC.

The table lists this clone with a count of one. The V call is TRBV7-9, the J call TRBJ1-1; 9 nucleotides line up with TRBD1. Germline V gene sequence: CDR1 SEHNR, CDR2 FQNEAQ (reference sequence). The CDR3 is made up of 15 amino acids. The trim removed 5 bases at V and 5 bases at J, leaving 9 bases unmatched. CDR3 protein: CASSPSDRGRTEAFF. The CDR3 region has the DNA TGTGCCAGCAGCCCTTCAGACAGGGGGAGGACTGAAGCTTTCTTT.

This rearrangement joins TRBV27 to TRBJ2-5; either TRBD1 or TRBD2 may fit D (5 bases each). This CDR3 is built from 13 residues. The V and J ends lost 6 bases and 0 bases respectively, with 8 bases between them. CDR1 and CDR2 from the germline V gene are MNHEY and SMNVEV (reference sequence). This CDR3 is CASRGDDQETQYF. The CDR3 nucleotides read TGTGCCAGCAGAGGGGACGACCAAGAGACCCAGTACTTC.

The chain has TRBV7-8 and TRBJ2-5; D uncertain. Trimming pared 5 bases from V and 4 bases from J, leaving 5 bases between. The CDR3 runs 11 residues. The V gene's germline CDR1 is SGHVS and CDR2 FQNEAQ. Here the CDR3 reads CASSPIETQYF. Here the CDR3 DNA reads TGTGCCAGCAGCCCCATAGAGACCCAGTACTTC.

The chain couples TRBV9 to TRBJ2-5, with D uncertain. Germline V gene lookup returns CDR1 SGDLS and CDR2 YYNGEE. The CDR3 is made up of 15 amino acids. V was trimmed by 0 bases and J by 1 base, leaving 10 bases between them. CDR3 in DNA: TGTGCCAGCAGCGTAGAGCCAGTCTCCCAAGAGACCCAGTACTTC. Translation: CASSVEPVSQETQYF.

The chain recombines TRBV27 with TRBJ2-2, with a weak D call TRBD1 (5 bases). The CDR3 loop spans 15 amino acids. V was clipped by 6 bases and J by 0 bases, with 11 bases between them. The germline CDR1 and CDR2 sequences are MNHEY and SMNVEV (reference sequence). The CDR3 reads CASSPQVTNTGELFF. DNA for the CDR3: TGTGCCAGCAGCCCACAGGTCACGAACACCGGGGAGCTGTTTTTT.

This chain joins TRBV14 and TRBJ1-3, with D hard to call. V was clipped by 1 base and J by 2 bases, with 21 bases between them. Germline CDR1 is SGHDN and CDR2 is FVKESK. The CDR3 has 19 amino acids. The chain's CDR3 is CASSQAGLVDVRTGNTIYF. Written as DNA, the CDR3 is TGTGCCAGCAGCCAAGCCGGGCTGGTTGATGTCAGGACTGGAAACACCATATATTTT.

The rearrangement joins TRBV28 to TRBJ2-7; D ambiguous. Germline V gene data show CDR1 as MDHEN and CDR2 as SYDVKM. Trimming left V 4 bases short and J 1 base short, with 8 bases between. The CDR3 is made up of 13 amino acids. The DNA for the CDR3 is TGTGCCAGCAGTTCTCGCAGTTCCTACGAGCAGTACTTC. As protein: CASSSRSSYEQYF.